Listed here is a single T cell receptor (beta chain). These data originate in a study of response to subunit inactivated influenza vaccine. TCRdb reprocessed the RT-PCR reads via MiXCR and lists one record per CDR3 protein. The data contain approximately 500,000 distinct CDR3 sequences, 13% of them singletons. Trimming pared 4 bases from V and 5 bases from J, leaving 9 bases between. Germline V gene sequence: CDR1 SGHAT, CDR2 FQNNGV. The CDR3 has 14 amino acids. The TCR comes from a middle-aged man who received an inactivated influenza vaccine. The V call is TRBV11-2, the J call TRBJ2-6, with D unresolved. The material sequenced was PBMCs from blood, taken more than 35 days after vaccination. As DNA, the CDR3 is TGTGCCAGCAGCTCCCCCCGGCGGGCCAACGTCCTGACTTTC. Encoded protein: CASSSPRRANVLTF.